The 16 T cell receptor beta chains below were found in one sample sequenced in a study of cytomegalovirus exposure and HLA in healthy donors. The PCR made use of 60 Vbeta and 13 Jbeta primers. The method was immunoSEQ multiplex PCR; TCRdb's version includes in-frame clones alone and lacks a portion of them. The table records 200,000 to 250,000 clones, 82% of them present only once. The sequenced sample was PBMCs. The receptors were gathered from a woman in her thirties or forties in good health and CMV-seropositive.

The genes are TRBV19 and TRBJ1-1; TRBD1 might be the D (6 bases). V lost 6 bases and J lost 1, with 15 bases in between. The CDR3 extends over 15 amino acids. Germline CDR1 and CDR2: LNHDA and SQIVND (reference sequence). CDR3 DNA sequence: TGTGCCAGTAGGACTACGGGGGGCAGGAACACTGAAGCTTTCTTT. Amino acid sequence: CASRTTGGRNTEAFF.

The CDR3 bases are TGTGCCAGCAGCGTGGACAGCGAGATCCGAAAACTGTTTTTT. This encodes CASSVDSEIRKLFF. The chain couples TRBV9 to TRBJ1-4; maybe TRBD1 (6 bases). Trimming removed 2 bases at V and 10 bases at J, with 15 bases between. Per germline, CDR1 SGDLS and CDR2 YYNGEE. The CDR3 contains 14 residues.

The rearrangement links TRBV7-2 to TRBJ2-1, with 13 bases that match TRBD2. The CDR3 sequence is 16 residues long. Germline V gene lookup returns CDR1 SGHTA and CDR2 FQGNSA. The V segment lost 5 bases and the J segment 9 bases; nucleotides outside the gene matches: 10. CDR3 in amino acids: CASSAQLAGGRSEQFF. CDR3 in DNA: TGTGCCAGCAGCGCCCAACTAGCGGGGGGGAGGAGTGAGCAGTTCTTC.

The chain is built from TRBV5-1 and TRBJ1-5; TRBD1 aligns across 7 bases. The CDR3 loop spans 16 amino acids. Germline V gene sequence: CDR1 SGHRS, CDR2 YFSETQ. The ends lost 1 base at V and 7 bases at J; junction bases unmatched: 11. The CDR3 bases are TGCGCCAGCAGCTTGTACGGGACAGAGACAGGGCAGCCCCAGCATTTT. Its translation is CASSLYGTETGQPQHF.

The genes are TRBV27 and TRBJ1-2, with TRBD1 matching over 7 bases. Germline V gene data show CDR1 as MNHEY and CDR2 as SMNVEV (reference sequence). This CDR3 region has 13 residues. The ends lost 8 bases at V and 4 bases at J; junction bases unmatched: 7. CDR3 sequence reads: CASGGQSGYGYTF. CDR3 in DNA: TGTGCCAGCGGGGGACAGTCGGGCTATGGCTACACCTTC.

CDR3 DNA: TGTGCTAGTGGATACGCAGGCCGCACTGAAGCTTTCTTT. This translates into CASGYAGRTEAFF. The chain carries TRBV12-5 and TRBJ1-1, with D unclear. CDR1 LGHNT and CDR2 FRNRAP come from the germline V gene. V was trimmed by 6 bases and J by 4 bases, leaving 12 bases between them. The CDR3 loop spans 13 amino acids.

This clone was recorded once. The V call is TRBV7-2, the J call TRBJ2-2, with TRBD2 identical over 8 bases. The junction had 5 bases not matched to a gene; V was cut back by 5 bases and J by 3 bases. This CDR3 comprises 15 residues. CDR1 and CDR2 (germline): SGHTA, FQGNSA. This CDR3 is CASSLSGAYTGELFF. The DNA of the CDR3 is TGTGCCAGCAGCCTTAGCGGGGCCTACACCGGGGAGCTGTTTTTT.

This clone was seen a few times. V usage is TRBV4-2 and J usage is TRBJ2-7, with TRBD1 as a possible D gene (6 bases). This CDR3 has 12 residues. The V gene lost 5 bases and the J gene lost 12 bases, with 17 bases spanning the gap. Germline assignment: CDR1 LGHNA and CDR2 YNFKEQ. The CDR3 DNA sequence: TGTGCCAGCAGCAAGGGGGAAGGGCAAAGGTACTTC. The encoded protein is CASSKGEGQRYF.

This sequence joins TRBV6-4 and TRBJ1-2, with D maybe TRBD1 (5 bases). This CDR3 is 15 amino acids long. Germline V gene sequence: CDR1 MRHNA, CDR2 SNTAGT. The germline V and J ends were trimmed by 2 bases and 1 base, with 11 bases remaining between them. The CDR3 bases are TGTGCCAGCAGTGACGGGCCAGGGAATAACTATGGCTACACCTTC. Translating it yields CASSDGPGNNYGYTF.

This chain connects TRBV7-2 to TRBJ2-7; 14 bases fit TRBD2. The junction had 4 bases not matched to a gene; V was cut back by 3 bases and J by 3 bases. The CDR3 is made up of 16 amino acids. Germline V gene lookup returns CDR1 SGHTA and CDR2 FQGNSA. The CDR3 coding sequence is TGTGCCAGCAGCTTCCCGGGACTAGCGGGGGTCTACGAGCAGTACTTC. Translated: CASSFPGLAGVYEQYF.

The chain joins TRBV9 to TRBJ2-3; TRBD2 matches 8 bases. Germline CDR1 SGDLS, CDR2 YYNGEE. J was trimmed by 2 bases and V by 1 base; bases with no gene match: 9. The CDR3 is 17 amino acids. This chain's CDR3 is CASSVTPQREFTDTQYF. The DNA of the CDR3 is TGTGCCAGCAGCGTAACCCCCCAGCGGGAGTTCACAGATACGCAGTATTTT.

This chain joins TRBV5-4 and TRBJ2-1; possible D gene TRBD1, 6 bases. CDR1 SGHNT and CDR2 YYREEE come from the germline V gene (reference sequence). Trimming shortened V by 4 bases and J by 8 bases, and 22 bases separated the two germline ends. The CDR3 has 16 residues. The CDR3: CASSLRDNYPDYEQFF. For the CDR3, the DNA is TGTGCCAGCAGCCTCCGGGACAACTACCCCGACTATGAGCAGTTCTTC.

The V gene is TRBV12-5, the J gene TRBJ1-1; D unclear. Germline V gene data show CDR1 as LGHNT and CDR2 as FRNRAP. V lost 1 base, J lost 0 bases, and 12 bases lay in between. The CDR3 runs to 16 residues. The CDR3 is CASGLAPPVMNTEAFF. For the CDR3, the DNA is TGTGCTAGTGGTTTGGCTCCCCCAGTCATGAACACTGAAGCTTTCTTT. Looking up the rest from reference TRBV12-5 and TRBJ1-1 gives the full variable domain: DARVTQTPRHKVTEMGQEVTMRCQPILGHNTVFWYRQTMMQGLELLAYFRNRAPLDDSGMPKDRFSAEMPDATLATLKIQPSEPRDSAVYFCASGLAPPVMNTEAFFGQGTRLTVV.

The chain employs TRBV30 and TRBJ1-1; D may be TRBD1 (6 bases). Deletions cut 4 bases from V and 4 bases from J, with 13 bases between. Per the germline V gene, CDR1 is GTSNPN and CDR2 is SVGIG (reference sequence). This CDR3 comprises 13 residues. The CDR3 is CAWTRQGGTEAFF. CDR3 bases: TGTGCCTGGACTCGGCAAGGGGGCACTGAAGCTTTCTTT.

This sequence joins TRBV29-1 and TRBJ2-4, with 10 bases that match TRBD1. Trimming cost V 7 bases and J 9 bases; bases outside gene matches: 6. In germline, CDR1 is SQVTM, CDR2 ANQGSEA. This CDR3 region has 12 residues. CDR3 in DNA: TGCAGCGGCGGGACAGGGGAGGCCATTCAGTACTTC. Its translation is CSGGTGEAIQYF.

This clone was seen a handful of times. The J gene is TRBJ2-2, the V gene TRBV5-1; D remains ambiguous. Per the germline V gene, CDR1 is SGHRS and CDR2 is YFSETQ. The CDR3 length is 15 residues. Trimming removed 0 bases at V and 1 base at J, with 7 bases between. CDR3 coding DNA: TGCGCCAGCAGCTTGGTTACATGGAACACCGGGGAGCTGTTTTTT. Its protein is CASSLVTWNTGELFF. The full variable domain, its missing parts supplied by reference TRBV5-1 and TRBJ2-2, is KAGVTQTPRYLIKTRGQQVTLSCSPISGHRSVSWYQQTPGQGLQFLFEYFSETQRNKGNFPGRFSGRQFSNSRSEMNVSTLELGDSALYLCASSLVTWNTGELFFGEGSRLTVL.